This TCR beta chain was retrieved from a study of shared clonotypes between healthy human individuals. Study conclusions and caveats: Between a few donors, naive CD4 clonotypes were shared at a level of about 5%. In contrast to clonotypes shared by all four donors, non-shared clonotypes had lower generation probabilities.

Using immunoSEQ multiplex PCR, the repertoire was profiled, and TCRdb retains in-frame clones only, with some absent. The sample has over 1.5 million clones, around 98% seen once. This clone came up once. Its antigen is unknown. Germline CDR1 is SGHRS and CDR2 is YFSETQ. Germline trimming cut 4 bases from V and 5 bases from J; bases unmatched to any gene: 8. The CDR3 length is 15 residues. This chain connects TRBV5-1 to TRBJ2-5; the match to TRBD1 covers 10 bases. This TCR was sampled from a man aged 25-45 years in good health. The sample consisted of naive CD4+ T cells sorted from blood. Subset specified: CD45RA+ positively selected. The CDR3 spells CASSPGTGDAETQYF. For the CDR3, the DNA is TGCGCCAGCAGCCCAGGGACAGGGGACGCGGAGACCCAGTACTTC.